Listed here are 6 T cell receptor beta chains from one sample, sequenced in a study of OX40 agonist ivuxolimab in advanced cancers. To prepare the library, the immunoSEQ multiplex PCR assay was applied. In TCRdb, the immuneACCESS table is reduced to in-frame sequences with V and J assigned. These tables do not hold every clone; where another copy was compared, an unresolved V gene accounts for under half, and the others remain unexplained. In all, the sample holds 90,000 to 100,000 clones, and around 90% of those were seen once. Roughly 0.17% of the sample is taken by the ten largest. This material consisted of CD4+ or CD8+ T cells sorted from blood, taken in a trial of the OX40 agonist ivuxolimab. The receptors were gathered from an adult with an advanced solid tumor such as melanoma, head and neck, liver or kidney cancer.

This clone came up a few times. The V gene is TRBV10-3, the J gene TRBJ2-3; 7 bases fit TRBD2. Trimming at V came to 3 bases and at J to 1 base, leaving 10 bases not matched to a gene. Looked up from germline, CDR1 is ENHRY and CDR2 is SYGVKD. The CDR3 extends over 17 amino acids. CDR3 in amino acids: CAISDSTGLPGTDTQYF. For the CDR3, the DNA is TGTGCCATCAGTGATTCAACGGGACTACCTGGCACAGATACGCAGTATTTT.

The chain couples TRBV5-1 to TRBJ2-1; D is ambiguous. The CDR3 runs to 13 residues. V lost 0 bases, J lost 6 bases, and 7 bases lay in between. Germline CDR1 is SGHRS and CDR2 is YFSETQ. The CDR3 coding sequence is TGCGCCAGCAGCTTGGGGCTAGTCAATGAGCAGTTCTTC. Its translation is CASSLGLVNEQFF.

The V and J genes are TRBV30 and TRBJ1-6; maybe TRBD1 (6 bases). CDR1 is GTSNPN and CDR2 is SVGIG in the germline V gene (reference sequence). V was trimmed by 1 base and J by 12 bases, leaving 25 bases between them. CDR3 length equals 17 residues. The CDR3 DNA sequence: TGTGCCTGGAGTGGGGGTGTCGACCGGGACACGAAGGGACCCCTCCACTTT. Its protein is CAWSGGVDRDTKGPLHF.

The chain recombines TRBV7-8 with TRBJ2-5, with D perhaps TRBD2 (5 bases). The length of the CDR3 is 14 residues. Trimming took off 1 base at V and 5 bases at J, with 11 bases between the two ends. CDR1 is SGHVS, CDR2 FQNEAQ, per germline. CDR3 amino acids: CASSLVLARETQYF. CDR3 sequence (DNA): TGTGCCAGCAGCTTAGTTCTAGCTCGGGAGACCCAGTACTTC.

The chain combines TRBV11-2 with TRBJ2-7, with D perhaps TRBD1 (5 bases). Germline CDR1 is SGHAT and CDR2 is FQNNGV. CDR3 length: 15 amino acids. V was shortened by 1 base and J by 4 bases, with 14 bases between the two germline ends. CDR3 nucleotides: TGTGCCAGCAGCTTAGGACAGATATCCTCATACGAGCAGTACTTC. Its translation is CASSLGQISSYEQYF.

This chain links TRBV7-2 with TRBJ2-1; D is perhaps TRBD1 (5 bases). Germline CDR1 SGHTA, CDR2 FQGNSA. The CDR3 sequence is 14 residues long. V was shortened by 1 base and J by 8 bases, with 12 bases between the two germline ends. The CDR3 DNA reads TGTGCCAGCAGCTTAGGTCCGGGCAGGGATGAGCAGTTCTTC. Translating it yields CASSLGPGRDEQFF.